This T cell receptor beta chain appears in the sequencing data of a study of blood T cell repertoires in COVID-19 (dated by TCRdb to between 2020 and 2021). Regarding the study in general: Samples from collaborators originated in the United States, Italy and Spain and spanned both the acute and convalescent phases of COVID-19. The prospective study material was composed of cDNA or gDNA derived from T cells, B-cell-depleted T cells, or PBMCs. Deeply sampled blood TCRbeta repertoires from subjects exposed to, actively infected with, or recovered from COVID-19 were included in the dataset. The repertoires were made available in a free public database intended to serve as a resource for research on the immune response to SARS-CoV-2. The samples were drawn from two sources: the first 160 participants of the ongoing ImmuneRACE study, and 1,000 to 1,500 subjects contributed by 6 global collaborators. Nearly every sample came with metadata listing a de-identified subject ID, COVID-19 status, age in years and sex. HLA class I and class II types, where available, came from metadata supplied by the sample provider rather than from assay-based typing.

The immunoSEQ Assay, a bias-controlled multiplex PCR, was used to amplify TCRbeta CDR3 regions from genomic DNA. For the original study's pipeline: The number of nucleated cells in each sample was estimated by amplification of reference gene primers within the assay. To quantify the absolute abundance of each unique TCRbeta CDR3 rearrangement, sequence reads were collapsed and filtered. For each sample, productive Simpson clonality was calculated by taking the square root of Simpson's diversity index across productive rearrangements. TCRdb took this table from immuneACCESS and kept in-frame rearrangements with V and J called. Such tables lack part of the clones; where checked against another copy, unresolved V genes explain under half of the gap, and the rest is unexplained. Clonal size and the V and J genes are those of that table, whereas D and trimming came from the DNA. The sample includes some 150,000 clones, with 82% observed a single time. More than 7.5% of the sample comes from the top ten.

The investigation overall reported the following: The quantity of clinical and demographic metadata differed by source and by participant and was supplied without curation.

In regard to this clone: Its antigen target is currently unknown. It has no much larger one-base neighbor in the sample; base qualities were not kept.

From its cysteine to its phenylalanine, the CDR3 spans 15 amino acids. The retained sequence is limited to the CDR3, 45 bases, with the frame set at the first base. The germline V gene sets CDR1 to SGDLS and CDR2 to YYNGEE. Trimming takes 0 bases from V and 4 bases from J, and the germline ends sit 14 bases apart. Whole blood was collected in K2EDTA tubes by collaborating institutions according to the institutions' own protocols. For TCRbeta analysis, collaborator samples were shipped as frozen whole blood, as isolated PBMCs, or as DNA extracted from either sample type. This TCR was recovered from a woman between 70 and 85 years old with acute or convalescent COVID-19. This receptor chain uses TRBV9 and TRBJ2-7; matching of 7 bases hints at TRBD2 as the D gene. Sequencing input: peripheral blood. This receptor has the CDR3 CASSVAEGGWYEQYF. The DNA reads TGTGCCAGCAGCGTAGCCGAGGGGGGGTGGTACGAGCAGTACTTC.